The next 5 T cell receptor beta chains were all read from a single sample in a study of OX40 agonist ivuxolimab in advanced cancers. Some clones are missing from TCRdb's copy, which holds only in-frame ones; the method was immunoSEQ multiplex PCR. The table includes fewer than 85,000 clones, around 90% detected once. The sequenced sample was CD4+ or CD8+ T cells sorted from blood, obtained in a trial of the OX40 agonist ivuxolimab. Source of these receptors: an adult with an advanced solid tumor such as melanoma, head and neck, liver or kidney cancer.

The rearrangement links TRBV2 to TRBJ1-5, with a tentative D call TRBD1 (5 bases). There are 13 residues in the CDR3. The V end lost 4 bases, the J end lost 5 bases, and 9 bases lay between the germline ends. Germline V gene data show CDR1 as SNHLY and CDR2 as FYNNEI. As DNA, the CDR3 is TGTGCCAGCAGTGCAGGGCGGGATCAGCCCCAGCATTTT. It yields the protein CASSAGRDQPQHF.

This clone was seen once. The chain joins TRBV29-1 to TRBJ2-7; D gene ambiguous. Germline V gene sequence: CDR1 SQVTM, CDR2 ANQGSEA. The CDR3 consists of 12 residues. V lost 7 bases and J 3 bases, leaving 13 bases between the germline ends. This chain's CDR3 is CSGRVKGYEQYF. CDR3 DNA sequence: TGCAGCGGTAGAGTAAAAGGCTACGAGCAGTACTTC.

The V gene is TRBV7-2, the J gene TRBJ2-1, with 11 bases identical to TRBD2. Germline trimming cut 4 bases from V and 3 bases from J; bases unmatched to any gene: 5. This CDR3 comprises 16 residues. The germline gives CDR1 SGHTA, CDR2 FQGNSA. The CDR3 sequence is CASSSGLAVNYNEQFF. The DNA of the CDR3 is TGTGCCAGCAGCTCGGGACTAGCGGTCAACTACAATGAGCAGTTCTTC.

The rearrangement links TRBV7-3 to TRBJ2-5, with a tentative D call TRBD1 (6 bases). CDR3 size: 16 residues. V lost 2 bases and J lost 3, with 16 bases in between. Germline loops: CDR1 SGHTA, CDR2 FQGTGA. CDR3 sequence reads: CASSLVPGQDKETQYF. The CDR3 region has the DNA TGTGCCAGCAGCTTAGTACCGGGACAAGATAAAGAGACCCAGTACTTC. The full variable domain, completed using reference TRBV7-3 and TRBJ2-5, is GAGVSQTPSNKVTEKGKYVELRCDPISGHTALYWYRQSLGQGPEFLIYFQGTGAADDSGLPNDRFFAVRPEGSVSTLKIQRTERGDSAVYLCASSLVPGQDKETQYFGPGTRLLVL.

DNA for the CDR3: TGTGCCTGGAGGGGACCCTATAATTCACCCCTCCACTTT. It translates to CAWRGPYNSPLHF. The gene calls are TRBV28 and TRBJ1-6; D possibly corresponds to TRBD1 (5 bases). The V end lost 11 bases, the J end lost 2 bases, and 10 bases lay between the germline ends. The germline CDR1 and CDR2 sequences are MDHEN and SYDVKM. The CDR3 has 13 amino acids.